This T cell receptor beta chain was identified in a study of blood T cell repertoires in COVID-19. The CDR3 spans 16 residues. V gave up 1 base and J gave up 1 base; unmatched junction bases: 3. Germline CDR1 is SGHTA and CDR2 is FQGNSA. Assay used: immunoSEQ multiplex PCR; TCRdb lists only in-frame clones, some missing. The top ten clones hold around 2.1% of a sample with 100,000 to 150,000 clones, roughly 90% of them seen once. The sample taken for sequencing was peripheral blood. The source of this sequence is a man between 65 and 85 years old with active COVID-19. The rearrangement links TRBV7-2 to TRBJ2-7; 11 nucleotides match TRBD2. As DNA, the CDR3 is TGTGCCAGCAGCTTAGAAGGGACTAGCGGATCCTACGAGCAGTACTTC. It yields the protein CASSLEGTSGSYEQYF.